The next 21 T cell receptor beta chains were all read from a single sample in a study of T cell repertoires in cytomegalovirus infection. TCRdb redid the calling of the reads with MiXCR, one entry per CDR3 protein. The sample records around 360,000 distinct CDR3 sequences, about 35% being singletons. These receptors' targets are unknown. The specimen was cultured PBMCs, collected from culture after CMV antigen stimulation. Receptors originate from a human donor in good health (CMV status not recorded). Some clones in this sample may be carry-over from other donors' samples.

This clonotype has only a few counts. V is TRBV7-6 and J is TRBJ2-5, with 8 bases that match TRBD1. The CDR3 extends over 15 amino acids. Germline CDR1 SGHVS, CDR2 FNYEAQ. V lost 3 bases, J lost 4 bases, and 7 bases stayed unmatched. The CDR3 bases are TGTGCCAGCAGCTTTCAGACAGGGGCGCGAGAGACCCAGTACTTC. Translating it yields CASSFQTGARETQYF.

This clonotype was seen only a few times. CDR3 amino acids: CASKGGRLGYGYTF. For the CDR3, the DNA is TGTGCCAGTAAGGGGGGGCGCCTGGGCTATGGCTACACCTTC. The rearrangement links TRBV19 to TRBJ1-2, with D tentatively TRBD1 (6 bases). From germline, CDR1 is LNHDA and CDR2 SQIVND (reference sequence). Trimming took 7 bases from V and 4 from J, leaving 16 bases between them. There are 14 residues in the CDR3.

This clonotype was detected a few times. The V and J genes are TRBV7-2 and TRBJ2-7; D not resolved. Trimming shortened V by 5 bases and J by 6 bases, and 11 bases separated the two germline ends. The CDR3 runs to 12 residues. CDR1 is SGHTA, CDR2 FQGNSA, per germline. CDR3 sequence (DNA): TGTGCCAGCAGCCCACCATCGGGCGAGCAGTACTTC. Translation: CASSPPSGEQYF.

This clonotype was found a few times. This rearrangement joins TRBV7-2 to TRBJ2-1; 13 bases match TRBD2. Germline CDR1 reads SGHTA; CDR2 reads FQGNSA. J lost 8 bases, V lost 5 bases, and 9 bases had no gene match. The CDR3 length is 16 residues. In DNA, the CDR3 is TGTGCCAGCAGCCCGAGACTAGCGGGAGGCCCCCATGAGCAGTTCTTC. Translated, it gives CASSPRLAGGPHEQFF. The full variable domain, with the rest looked up from reference TRBV7-2 and TRBJ2-1, is GAGVSQSPSNKVTEKGKDVELRCDPISGHTALYWYRQSLGQGLEFLIYFQGNSAPDKSGLPSDRFSAERTGGSVSTLTIQRTQQEDSAVYLCASSPRLAGGPHEQFFGPGTRLTVL.

There are a few counts of this clonotype. V usage is TRBV18 and J usage is TRBJ2-7; D may be TRBD1 or TRBD2 (5 bases each). Germline CDR1 reads KGHSH; CDR2 reads LQKENI. This CDR3 has 15 residues. Trimming left V 5 bases short and J 5 bases short, with 19 bases between. CDR3 nucleotides: TGTGCCAGCTCAGGGGACGCCCAACGTATGGACGAGCAGTACTTC. Translated: CASSGDAQRMDEQYF. Full variable domain (remainder filled in from reference TRBV18 and TRBJ2-7): NAGVMQNPRHLVRRRGQEARLRCSPMKGHSHVYWYRQLPEEGLKFMVYLQKENIIDESGMPKERFSAEFPKEGPSILRIQQVVRGDSAAYFCASSGDAQRMDEQYFGPGTRLTVT.

This clonotype was seen more than once but under ten times. The rearrangement links TRBV27 to TRBJ2-3, with TRBD1 identical over 8 bases. The CDR3 has 15 residues. Unmatched junction bases numbered 6, after V lost 3 bases and J lost 4 bases. Germline values: CDR1 MNHEY, CDR2 SMNVEV (reference sequence). CDR3 protein: CASSFRQGLADTQYF. For the CDR3, the DNA is TGTGCCAGCAGTTTCAGACAGGGGTTGGCAGATACGCAGTATTTT.

V and J are TRBV20-1 and TRBJ1-2; unclear D gene. Between the trimmed V and J ends, which lost 3 bases and 3 bases, there was a span of 5 bases. CDR1 DFQATT and CDR2 SNEGSKA come from the germline V gene (reference sequence). The CDR3 loop spans 11 amino acids. CDR3 amino acids: CSASHDYGYTF. The CDR3 DNA is TGCAGTGCTAGTCATGACTATGGCTACACCTTC.

V and J are TRBV12-3 or TRBV12-4 and TRBJ2-1; D possibly matches TRBD1 or TRBD2 (5 bases each). With 6 bases removed from V and 4 bases from J, the gap between germline ends came to 16 bases. The CDR3 has 15 amino acids. The CDR3 loop reads CASSSGGETYNEQFF. Here the CDR3 DNA reads TGTGCCAGCAGCTCTGGGGGAGAGACTTACAATGAGCAGTTCTTC.

The genes are TRBV6-5 and TRBJ2-1; D remains unclear. Germline V lookup: CDR1 MNHEY, CDR2 SVGAGI. The CDR3 spans 15 residues. Trimming left V 2 bases short and J 2 bases short, with 10 bases between. This CDR3 is CASSYAAPPYNEQFF. The CDR3, as DNA: TGTGCCAGCAGTTACGCGGCACCCCCCTACAATGAGCAGTTCTTC.

The chain couples TRBV12-3 or TRBV12-4 to TRBJ1-2, with TRBD1 matching 10 bases. This CDR3 has 14 amino acids. J was trimmed by 7 bases and V by 3 bases; bases with no gene match: 5. The CDR3 DNA sequence: TGTGCCAGCAGTTTGACAGGGGGCATCTCTGGCTACACCTTC. As protein: CASSLTGGISGYTF.

This clonotype occurred a few times. This rearrangement joins TRBV7-2 to TRBJ2-3, with 12 bases identical to TRBD2. Germline CDR1 and CDR2: SGHTA and FQGNSA. V gave up 1 base and J gave up 0 bases; unmatched junction bases: 2. There are 17 residues in the CDR3. In DNA, the CDR3 is TGTGCCAGCAGCTTAGGACTAGCGGGAGAGAGCACAGATACGCAGTATTTT. The encoded protein is CASSLGLAGESTDTQYF.

The chain joins TRBV7-2 to TRBJ2-7; 7 bases align to TRBD1. The germline CDR1 and CDR2 sequences are SGHTA and FQGNSA. There are 13 residues in the CDR3. Trimming took 10 bases from V and 0 from J; bases not matched to a gene: 6. CDR3 sequence reads: CATRQGPSYEQYF. The DNA of the CDR3 is TGTGCCACCCGACAGGGACCCTCCTACGAGCAGTACTTC.

The chain links TRBV15 to TRBJ2-3; either TRBD1 or TRBD2 may supply D (5 bases each). Trimming took 8 bases from V and 1 from J, leaving 16 bases between them. Germline CDR1 reads LNHNV; CDR2 reads YYDKDF (reference sequence). This CDR3 contains 15 residues. CDR3 amino acids: CATGAPGRGTDTQYF. DNA of the CDR3: TGTGCCACCGGGGCACCGGGAAGGGGCACAGATACGCAGTATTTT.

The gene calls are TRBV5-6 and TRBJ2-7; 8 bases map to TRBD2. Germline V lookup: CDR1 SGHDT, CDR2 YYEEEE. The CDR3 is 16 amino acids. With 4 bases clipped from V and 3 bases from J, the junction kept 12 bases outside the gene matches. This chain's CDR3 is CASSPRTGGPLYEQYV. In nucleotides, the CDR3 is TGTGCCAGCAGCCCCCGTACGGGAGGGCCTCTCTACGAGCAGTACGTC.

The chain uses TRBV27 and TRBJ1-2; D possibly corresponds to TRBD1 (6 bases). Germline V lookup: CDR1 MNHEY, CDR2 SMNVEV (reference sequence). This CDR3 is built from 15 residues. V was shortened by 0 bases and J by 0 bases, with 8 bases between the two germline ends. The CDR3 bases are TGTGCCAGCAGTTTATCGGGGGGCGCTAACTATGGCTACACCTTC. It is translated as CASSLSGGANYGYTF.

This clonotype came up a few times. This rearrangement joins TRBV11-2 to TRBJ2-7; 10 bases line up with TRBD2. The germline V gene has CDR1 SGHAT and CDR2 FQNNGV. The CDR3 length is 18 residues. The trim removed 4 bases at V and 0 bases at J, leaving 12 bases unmatched. CDR3 region: CASSSQPWTSGSSYEQYV. CDR3 in DNA: TGTGCCAGCAGCTCCCAGCCCTGGACTAGCGGAAGCTCCTACGAGCAGTACGTC.

This clonotype was seen many times. This chain uses TRBV4-2 with TRBJ2-2; D is uncertain. The CDR3 has 13 amino acids. Germline V gives CDR1 LGHNA, CDR2 YNFKEQ. The V gene lost 1 base and the J gene lost 3 bases, with 3 bases spanning the gap. This CDR3 is CASSQGYTGELFF. Here the CDR3 DNA reads TGTGCCAGCAGCCAAGGCTACACCGGGGAGCTGTTTTTT.

CDR3 in DNA: TGTGCCAGCAGTCACGAGCGGGAGCGCTTAACAGATACGCAGTATTTT. Translating gives CASSHERERLTDTQYF. The chain has TRBV25-1 and TRBJ2-3; 8 positions match TRBD2. Looked up from germline, CDR1 is MGHDK and CDR2 is SYGVNS. The junction had 10 bases not matched to a gene; V was cut back by 5 bases and J by 3 bases. This CDR3 comprises 16 residues. Based on the CDR3 plus reference TRBV25-1 and TRBJ2-3, the full variable domain is EADIYQTPRYLVIGTGKKITLECSQTMGHDKMYWYQQDPGMELHLIHYSYGVNSTEKGDLSSESTVSRIRTEHFPLTLESARPSHTSQYLCASSHERERLTDTQYFGPGTRLTVL.

The chain joins TRBV20-1 to TRBJ2-1; perhaps TRBD2 as D (5 bases). The CDR3 has 15 residues. Deletions cut 5 bases from V and 1 base from J, with 15 bases between. CDR1 and CDR2 from the germline V gene are DFQATT and SNEGSKA (reference sequence). The CDR3 coding sequence is TGCAGTGCTGAGGGCTTAATCCCATCCTACAATGAGCAGTTCTTC. It is translated as CSAEGLIPSYNEQFF.

This clonotype was counted many times. The V and J genes are TRBV14 and TRBJ2-2; 9 bases match TRBD1. Germline trimming cut 6 bases from V and 3 bases from J; bases unmatched to any gene: 5. The CDR3 consists of 15 residues. CDR1 is SGHDN and CDR2 is FVKESK in the germline V gene. The CDR3 protein is CASRHRGPDTGELFF. CDR3 DNA: TGTGCCAGCAGGCACAGGGGGCCCGACACCGGGGAGCTGTTTTTT. The whole variable domain, filled in from reference TRBV14 and TRBJ2-2, reads EAGVTQFPSHSVIEKGQTVTLRCDPISGHDNLYWYRRVMGKEIKFLLHFVKESKQDESGMPNNRFLAERTGGTYSTLKVQPAELEDSGVYFCASRHRGPDTGELFFGEGSRLTVL.

This clonotype was counted between two and nine times. The V gene is TRBV12-3 or TRBV12-4, the J gene TRBJ1-4, with unresolved D. CDR3 length equals 19 residues. Deletions cut 6 bases from V and 0 bases from J, with 23 bases between. Here the CDR3 reads CASSPPYRPDGSTNEKLFF. The CDR3 bases are TGTGCCAGCAGCCCCCCCTACCGACCCGACGGGTCAACTAATGAAAAACTGTTTTTT.